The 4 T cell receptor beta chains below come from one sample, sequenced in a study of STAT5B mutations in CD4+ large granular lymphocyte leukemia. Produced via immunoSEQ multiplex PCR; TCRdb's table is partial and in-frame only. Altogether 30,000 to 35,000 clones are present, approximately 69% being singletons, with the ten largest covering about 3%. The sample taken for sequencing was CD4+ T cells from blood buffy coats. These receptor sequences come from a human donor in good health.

CDR3 DNA: TGTGCCAGCAGTTACTTCGGACAGGGGAGAACTGAAGCTTTCTTT. Protein sequence: CASSYFGQGRTEAFF. This chain links TRBV6-6 with TRBJ1-1; 9 nucleotides match TRBD1. Germline V gene lookup returns CDR1 MNHNY and CDR2 SVGAGI (reference sequence). Trimming took 1 base from V and 5 from J; bases not matched to a gene: 5. The CDR3 has 15 residues.

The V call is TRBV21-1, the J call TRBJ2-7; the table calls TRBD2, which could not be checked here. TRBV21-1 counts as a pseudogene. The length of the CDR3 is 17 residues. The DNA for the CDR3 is TGTGCCAGCAGTGCCGGTGGCCCAGCGGGGGTCTCCTACGAGCAGTACTTC. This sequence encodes CASSAGGPAGVSYEQYF.

CDR3 region: CATRPRGATEAFF. In DNA, the CDR3 is TGTGCCACCAGGCCGCGGGGGGCCACTGAAGCTTTCTTT. The V gene is TRBV15, the J gene TRBJ1-1, with D possibly being TRBD1 (6 bases). Trimming removed 6 bases at V and 4 bases at J, with 12 bases between. Germline values: CDR1 LNHNV, CDR2 YYDKDF (reference sequence). The CDR3 sequence is 13 residues long.

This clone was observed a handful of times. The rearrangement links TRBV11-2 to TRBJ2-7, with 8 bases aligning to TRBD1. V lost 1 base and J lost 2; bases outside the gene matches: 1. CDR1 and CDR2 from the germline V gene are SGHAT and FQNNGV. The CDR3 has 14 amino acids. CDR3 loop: CASSLGTGTYEQYF. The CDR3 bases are TGTGCCAGCAGCTTAGGGACAGGGACCTACGAGCAGTACTTC.